The T cell receptor (beta chain) described here comes from a study of blood T cells in healthy people across ages. PCR was performed a second time for roughly 7 to 12 cycles using a sample-barcoded 5' primer and a J-beta primer mix. TCRdb fed the 5' RACE reads into MiXCR, producing one record per CDR3 protein. The sample contains 920,000 or so distinct CDR3 sequences, 45% of which appear only once. In germline, CDR1 is MNHEY, CDR2 SMNVEV (reference sequence). CDR3 size: 14 residues. The TCR comes from a woman aged 55-69 years in good health. Sequenced: blood. The chain links TRBV27 to TRBJ2-1, with D possibly matching TRBD1 (7 bases). The end of the DNA is better explained by TRBJ2-7, so the J call may be wrong. The CDR3 reads CASSLMAGGREQYF. DNA for the CDR3: TGTGCCAGCAGTTTAATGGCAGGGGGGCGCGAGCAGTACTTC.